A selection of T cell receptor beta chains follows, all from one sample in a study of blood T cells in healthy people across ages. TCRdb fed the 5' RACE reads into MiXCR, producing one record per CDR3 protein. The profile shows 630,000 or so distinct CDR3 sequences, around 31% of them singletons. The source material was blood. The receptors derive from a woman of 80 years or more in good health. CDR3s include the opening cysteine and the closing phenylalanine or tryptophan. A D gene is named only where the DNA matches it firmly. Clone size, where shown, is once, few, many, or a class for clones that have expanded.

d_gene: NA; j_gene: TRBJ2-5; v_gene: TRBV7-2; abundance: many; CDR3aa: CASSLWRAPKETQYF; CDR3nt: TGTGCCAGCAGCTTATGGCGGGCCCCAAAAGAGACCCAGTACTTC
d_gene: NA; j_gene: TRBJ1-1; v_gene: TRBV11-3; abundance: few; CDR3aa: CASSLEYALEAFF; CDR3nt: TGTGCCAGCAGCTTAGAGTATGCTCTAGAAGCTTTCTTT
d_gene: NA; j_gene: TRBJ2-5; v_gene: TRBV20-1; abundance: many; CDR3aa: CSARRGGETQYF; CDR3nt: TGCAGTGCTAGGAGAGGCGGGGAGACCCAGTACTTC
d_gene: NA; j_gene: TRBJ2-6; v_gene: TRBV20-1; abundance: many; CDR3aa: CSARDQSAATGANVLTF; CDR3nt: TGCAGTGCTAGAGATCAGAGCGCGGCTACTGGGGCCAACGTCCTGACTTTC
d_gene: TRBD2; j_gene: TRBJ2-5; v_gene: TRBV3-1; abundance: few; CDR3aa: CASSQGLGSGRRETQYF; CDR3nt: TGTGCCAGCAGCCAAGGTCTCGGTAGCGGGAGGAGGGAGACCCAGTACTTC
d_gene: NA; j_gene: TRBJ2-1; v_gene: TRBV29-1; abundance: NA; CDR3aa: CSVSDRGDHNEQFF; CDR3nt: TGCAGCGTTTCTGACCGGGGTGACCACAATGAGCAGTTCTTC
d_gene: TRBD1; j_gene: TRBJ2-7; v_gene: TRBV6-1; abundance: NA; CDR3aa: CASSGQGTLYEQYF; CDR3nt: TGTGCCAGCAGCGGACAGGGGACCCTCTACGAGCAGTACTTC
d_gene: NA; j_gene: TRBJ1-1; v_gene: TRBV19; abundance: NA; CDR3aa: CASNQGGEAFF; CDR3nt: TGTGCCAGTAACCAAGGGGGTGAAGCTTTCTTT
d_gene: TRBD2; j_gene: TRBJ2-3; v_gene: TRBV3-1; abundance: few; CDR3aa: CASSQDWLAGTADTQYF; CDR3nt: TGTGCCAGCAGCCAAGATTGGCTAGCGGGGACCGCGGATACGCAGTATTTT
d_gene: NA; j_gene: TRBJ1-5; v_gene: TRBV5-1; abundance: NA; CDR3aa: CASSTLTDYSNQPQHF; CDR3nt: TGCGCCAGCAGCACACTGACGGATTATAGCAATCAGCCCCAGCATTTT
d_gene: NA; j_gene: TRBJ1-1; v_gene: TRBV6-1; abundance: NA; CDR3aa: CASTLGGSYSEAFF; CDR3nt: TGTGCCAGCACCTTGGGGGGGTCGTACTCGGAAGCTTTCTTT
d_gene: NA; j_gene: TRBJ2-1; v_gene: TRBV10-3; abundance: many; CDR3aa: CAISEAGQGINEQFF; CDR3nt: TGTGCCATCAGTGAGGCGGGCCAGGGGATAAATGAGCAGTTCTTC
d_gene: TRBD2; j_gene: TRBJ2-1; v_gene: TRBV20-1; abundance: many; CDR3aa: CSATMGLAGPNNEQFF; CDR3nt: TGCAGTGCCACCATGGGACTAGCGGGACCAAACAATGAGCAGTTCTTC
d_gene: NA; j_gene: TRBJ1-5; v_gene: TRBV20-1; abundance: NA; CDR3aa: CSARDGRYSDQPQHF; CDR3nt: TGCAGTGCTAGAGACGGACGGTATAGCGATCAGCCCCAGCATTTT
d_gene: TRBD1; j_gene: TRBJ1-1; v_gene: TRBV12-3/TRBV12-4; abundance: NA; CDR3aa: CASSLGQGQGGTEAFF; CDR3nt: TGTGCCAGCAGTTTGGGCCAGGGACAGGGAGGTACTGAAGCTTTCTTT
d_gene: TRBD2; j_gene: TRBJ2-5; v_gene: TRBV30; abundance: NA; CDR3aa: CAWSPGTSGGETQYF; CDR3nt: TGTGCCTGGTCCCCCGGGACTAGCGGGGGAGAGACCCAGTACTTC
d_gene: TRBD2; j_gene: TRBJ2-3; v_gene: TRBV14; abundance: few; CDR3aa: CASSPSGGASTDTQYF; CDR3nt: TGTGCCAGCAGCCCTAGCGGGGGGGCTTCAACAGATACGCAGTATTTT
d_gene: TRBD1; j_gene: TRBJ2-7; v_gene: TRBV30; abundance: NA; CDR3aa: CAWGLGQGFSEQYF; CDR3nt: TGTGCCTGGGGGTTAGGACAGGGTTTTTCCGAGCAGTACTTC
d_gene: NA; j_gene: TRBJ1-1; v_gene: TRBV7-2; abundance: many; CDR3aa: CASSLKKWGMNTEAFF; CDR3nt: TGTGCCAGCAGCTTAAAAAAGTGGGGGATGAACACTGAAGCTTTCTTT
d_gene: TRBD1; j_gene: TRBJ1-1; v_gene: TRBV4-2; abundance: few; CDR3aa: CASSPGQGERVNTEAFF; CDR3nt: TGTGCCAGCAGCCCTGGACAGGGGGAAAGAGTGAACACTGAAGCTTTCTTT
d_gene: NA; j_gene: TRBJ1-2; v_gene: TRBV20-1; abundance: few; CDR3aa: CSALVGDNGYTF; CDR3nt: TGCAGTGCCCTAGTGGGGGACAATGGCTACACCTTC
d_gene: NA; j_gene: TRBJ2-1; v_gene: TRBV2; abundance: many; CDR3aa: CASSRGQGMGNEQFF; CDR3nt: TGTGCCAGCAGTCGGGGGCAGGGGATGGGCAATGAGCAGTTCTTC
d_gene: NA; j_gene: TRBJ2-7; v_gene: TRBV5-6; abundance: NA; CDR3aa: CASSLAGEAYEQYF; CDR3nt: TGTGCCAGCAGCTTGGCGGGGGAGGCCTACGAGCAGTACTTC
d_gene: TRBD2; j_gene: TRBJ2-5; v_gene: TRBV5-1; abundance: many; CDR3aa: CASFEERGGTQYF; CDR3nt: TGCGCCAGCTTCGAAGAGCGGGGAGGGACCCAGTACTTC
d_gene: TRBD1; j_gene: TRBJ1-1; v_gene: TRBV6-6; abundance: few; CDR3aa: CASSYSGTGIPEAFF; CDR3nt: TGTGCCAGCAGTTACTCAGGGACAGGGATTCCTGAAGCTTTCTTT
d_gene: NA; j_gene: TRBJ2-3; v_gene: TRBV5-1; abundance: many; CDR3aa: CASSLALDTQYF; CDR3nt: TGCGCCAGCAGCTTGGCTCTCGATACGCAGTATTTT
d_gene: NA; j_gene: TRBJ2-7; v_gene: TRBV12-3/TRBV12-4; abundance: NA; CDR3aa: CASSLSGPSYEQYF; CDR3nt: TGTGCCAGCAGTTTGAGCGGACCCTCCTACGAGCAGTACTTC
d_gene: TRBD1; j_gene: TRBJ1-1; v_gene: TRBV20-1; abundance: NA; CDR3aa: CSATSGTGGVEAFF; CDR3nt: TGCAGTGCTACCTCCGGGACAGGGGGCGTGGAAGCTTTCTTT
d_gene: TRBD2; j_gene: TRBJ2-7; v_gene: TRBV5-1; abundance: NA; CDR3aa: CASSLAGSGGVTYEQYF; CDR3nt: TGCGCCAGCAGCTTGGCCGGGTCGGGAGGTGTGACCTACGAGCAGTACTTC
d_gene: TRBD2; j_gene: TRBJ2-3; v_gene: TRBV7-7; abundance: NA; CDR3aa: CASSRLAGGLTDTQYF; CDR3nt: TGTGCTAGCAGCAGACTAGCGGGGGGGCTCACAGATACGCAGTATTTT
d_gene: TRBD2; j_gene: TRBJ2-1; v_gene: TRBV6-2/TRBV6-3; abundance: many; CDR3aa: CASTNRGLADHNEQFF; CDR3nt: TGTGCCAGCACGAATCGCGGGCTAGCGGACCACAATGAGCAGTTCTTC
d_gene: TRBD1; j_gene: TRBJ2-5; v_gene: TRBV7-2; abundance: NA; CDR3aa: CASSRATGIQETQYF; CDR3nt: TGTGCCAGCAGCCGCGCGACAGGGATCCAAGAGACCCAGTACTTC
d_gene: TRBD2; j_gene: TRBJ2-1; v_gene: TRBV7-3; abundance: many; CDR3aa: CASSLSGATYNEQFF; CDR3nt: TGTGCCAGCAGCCTTAGCGGGGCGACATACAATGAGCAGTTCTTC
d_gene: NA; j_gene: TRBJ1-5; v_gene: TRBV6-1; abundance: few; CDR3aa: CASSENLQPQHF; CDR3nt: TGTGCCAGCAGTGAAAATCTCCAGCCCCAGCATTTT
d_gene: NA; j_gene: TRBJ2-3; v_gene: TRBV20-1; abundance: NA; CDR3aa: CSASPGWTTDTQYF; CDR3nt: TGCAGTGCTAGCCCAGGGTGGACGACAGATACGCAGTATTTT
d_gene: TRBD2; j_gene: TRBJ2-7; v_gene: TRBV7-9; abundance: many; CDR3aa: CASSSLSGGAPYEQYF; CDR3nt: TGTGCCAGCAGCTCCCTTAGCGGGGGGGCCCCCTACGAGCAGTACTTC
d_gene: NA; j_gene: TRBJ2-5; v_gene: TRBV7-2; abundance: NA; CDR3aa: CASSLDGTPNLKETQYF; CDR3nt: TGTGCCAGCAGCTTAGACGGGACACCCAACCTGAAAGAGACCCAGTACTTC
d_gene: NA; j_gene: TRBJ1-2; v_gene: TRBV12-3/TRBV12-4; abundance: once; CDR3aa: CASSLSGSASYGYTF; CDR3nt: TGTGCCAGCAGTTTATCTGGGAGTGCTAGCTATGGCTACACCTTC
d_gene: NA; j_gene: TRBJ2-7; v_gene: TRBV2; abundance: many; CDR3aa: CASSAQGYEQYF; CDR3nt: TGCGCCAGCAGCGCCCAGGGTTACGAGCAGTACTTC
d_gene: TRBD1; j_gene: TRBJ1-2; v_gene: TRBV20-1; abundance: many; CDR3aa: CSAPTTGTGYGYTF; CDR3nt: TGCAGTGCCCCTACGACAGGGACTGGTTATGGCTACACCTTC